This TCR beta chain was sequenced during a study of shared clonotypes between healthy human individuals. Trimming took off 8 bases at V and 8 bases at J, with 23 bases between the two ends. The CDR3 runs to 15 residues. Germline V lookup: CDR1 MNHEY, CDR2 SVGAGI. Each subset's genomic DNA was split evenly across several immunoSEQ plates. The method was immunoSEQ multiplex PCR; TCRdb's version includes in-frame clones alone and lacks a portion of them. The profile shows millions of clones, roughly 96% of them singletons. This chain joins TRBV6-5 and TRBJ2-3, with no clear D. Sequencing was performed on naive CD4+ T cells sorted from blood. Subset: CD45RA+ positively selected. This clonotype was obtained from a man in his late teens or twenties in good health. The CDR3 bases are TGTGCCAGCGCCTCAGAATCTATTGGTTTGAGTACGCAGTATTTT. Translation gives CASASESIGLSTQYF.